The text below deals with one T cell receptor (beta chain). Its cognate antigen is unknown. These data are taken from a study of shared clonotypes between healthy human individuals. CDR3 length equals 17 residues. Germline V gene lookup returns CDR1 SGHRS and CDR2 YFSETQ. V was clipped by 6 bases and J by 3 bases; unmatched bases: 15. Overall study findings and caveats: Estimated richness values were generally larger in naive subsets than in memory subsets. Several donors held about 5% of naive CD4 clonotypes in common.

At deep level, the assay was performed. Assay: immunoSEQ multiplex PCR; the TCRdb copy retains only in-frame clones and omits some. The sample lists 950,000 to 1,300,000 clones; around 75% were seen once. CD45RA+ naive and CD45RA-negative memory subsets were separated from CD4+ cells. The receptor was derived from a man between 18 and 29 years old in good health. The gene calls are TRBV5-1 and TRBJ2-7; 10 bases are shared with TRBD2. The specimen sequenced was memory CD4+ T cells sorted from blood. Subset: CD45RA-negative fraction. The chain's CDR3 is CASTSPSGRGGLYEQYF. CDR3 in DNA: TGCGCCAGCACCTCCCCCAGCGGGAGGGGCGGCCTCTACGAGCAGTACTTC.